Listed below are T cell receptor beta chains from one sample, sequenced in a study of identical twins. TCRdb redid the calling of the 5' RACE reads with MiXCR, one entry per CDR3 protein. The data show about 240,000 distinct CDR3 sequences, roughly 10% seen once. Sequencing was carried out using memory T cells sorted from blood. These receptors all stem from a man aged 50 to 60 in good health. Both conserved end residues are part of each CDR3. D genes are given only for firm matches. Where a row states a size, it is once, few, many or the class of an expanded clone; other rows omit it.

clone_size | d_call | j_call | v_call | cdr3_length | cdr3_nt | cdr3_aa
many | NA | TRBJ2-6 | TRBV14 | 16 | TGTGCCAGCAGCCTTAACCGGGACCCTGGGGCCAACGTCCTGACTTTC | CASSLNRDPGANVLTF
many | NA | TRBJ2-1 | TRBV5-1 | 15 | TGCGCCAGCAGCTACTCAGGGGACTCCTACAATGAGCAGTTCTTC | CASSYSGDSYNEQFF
NA | NA | TRBJ2-5 | TRBV5-1 | 16 | TGCGCCAGCAGCTTGGTGTCGTCGGGGTACCAAGGGGCCCAGTCCTTC | CASSLVSSGYQGAQSF
NA | NA | TRBJ1-6 | TRBV5-1 | 16 | TGCGCCAGCAGCTTGGACCAGGGAATTGGTAATTCACCCCTCCACTTT | CASSLDQGIGNSPLHF
many | NA | TRBJ2-7 | TRBV5-1 | 17 | TGCGCCAGCAGCTTGGCCTATATCGGAGGGGGAGGCTACGAGCAGTACTTC | CASSLAYIGGGGYEQYF
NA | NA | TRBJ1-6 | TRBV20-1 | 14 | TGCAGTGCTAGAGATGGGGGAAATAATTCACCCCTCCACTTT | CSARDGGNNSPLHF
NA | TRBD1 | TRBJ2-7 | TRBV4-3 | 16 | TGCGCCAGCAGCCAAGACCTCGGGACAGGGGTTGCGGAGCAGTACTTC | CASSQDLGTGVAEQYF
few | TRBD2 | TRBJ2-3 | TRBV6-2/TRBV6-3 | 16 | TGTGCCAGCAGGCGGACTAGCGGGGGACTCACAGATACGCAGTATTTT | CASRRTSGGLTDTQYF
many | NA | TRBJ2-7 | TRBV5-6 | 13 | TGTGCCAGCAGCTTGCGCGGAACCAACGAGCAGTACTTC | CASSLRGTNEQYF
NA | NA | TRBJ1-5 | TRBV25-1 | 19 | TGTGCCAGCAGTGAATTGGGGGTACAGGGTTGGGTGAGCAATCAGCCCCAGCATTTT | CASSELGVQGWVSNQPQHF
NA | NA | TRBJ2-1 | TRBV10-3 | 13 | TGTGCCATCAGTGAGTCAATAACTAATGAGCAGTTCTTC | CAISESITNEQFF
many | NA | TRBJ2-1 | TRBV5-1 | 13 | TGCGCCAGCAGCTTAGAACCTTACAATGAGCAGTTCTTC | CASSLEPYNEQFF
few | NA | TRBJ2-2 | TRBV6-2/TRBV6-3 | 15 | TGTGCCAGCAGCTCTAGCGCGACATTCACCGGGGAGCTGTTTTTT | CASSSSATFTGELFF
few | NA | TRBJ1-6 | TRBV20-1 | 16 | TGCAGTGCTAGAGAAATCACCGGGGGTGATAATTCACCCCTCCACTTT | CSAREITGGDNSPLHF
many | TRBD1 | TRBJ2-7 | TRBV5-5 | 15 | TGTGCCAGCAGCTGGGGACAGGGTCCATCCTACGAGCAGTACTTC | CASSWGQGPSYEQYF
few | NA | TRBJ1-5 | TRBV10-2 | 16 | TGCGCCAGCAGTGAGCCGGGGAGGGCCCCCAATCAGCCCCAGCATTTT | CASSEPGRAPNQPQHF
few | NA | TRBJ2-7 | TRBV28 | 12 | TGTGCCAGCAGTCCCCCGGCTGGGGAGCAGTACTTC | CASSPPAGEQYF
NA | TRBD1 | TRBJ1-2 | TRBV6-1 | 13 | TGTGCCAGCTGCCCGGGACAGGGGACTGGCTACACCTTC | CASCPGQGTGYTF
many | NA | TRBJ2-5 | TRBV5-6 | 15 | TGTGCCAGCAGCTCACTCAGGGACTTTTCGGAGACCCAGTACTTC | CASSSLRDFSETQYF
NA | TRBD1 | TRBJ2-1 | TRBV29-1 | 13 | TGCAGCGACCTGGACAGGGGTAGCAATGAGCAGTTCTTC | CSDLDRGSNEQFF
many | NA | TRBJ2-7 | TRBV7-9 | 14 | TGTGCCAGCAGCTTAGCAGGGGGGGCCTACGAGCAGTACTTC | CASSLAGGAYEQYF
NA | TRBD2 | TRBJ2-7 | TRBV29-1 | 16 | TGCAGCGTGGGGGCCCGGTTGAGCGGGAGGGCCGGAGAGCAGTACTTC | CSVGARLSGRAGEQYF
few | NA | TRBJ2-7 | TRBV20-1 | 15 | TGCAGTGCCCCGTCCCTCGCGGGGCTTAGCTACGAGCAGTACTTC | CSAPSLAGLSYEQYF
few | TRBD1 | TRBJ1-1 | TRBV10-3 | 14 | TGTGCCATCAGGTCACAGGGGGTTTCCACTGAAGCTTTCTTT | CAIRSQGVSTEAFF
many | TRBD1 | TRBJ1-3 | TRBV5-1 | 16 | TGCGCCAGCAGCTTAACCGGGACAGGGGTCGGAAACACCATATATTTT | CASSLTGTGVGNTIYF
NA | NA | TRBJ2-7 | TRBV5-6 | 13 | TGTGCCAGCACCTCGGCGGGGTACTACGAGCAGTACTTC | CASTSAGYYEQYF
many | NA | TRBJ2-1 | TRBV4-2 | 18 | TGTGCCAGCAGCCAAGAAAGTCGGGTAGCGCTGCCCTACAATGAGCAGTTCTTC | CASSQESRVALPYNEQFF
NA | TRBD2 | TRBJ2-3 | TRBV7-3 | 19 | TGTGCCAGCAGCCGACAGGGTGTCCTAGCGGGAGGGCCGACAGATACGCAGTATTTT | CASSRQGVLAGGPTDTQYF
many | NA | TRBJ2-5 | TRBV4-1 | 13 | TGCGCCAGCAGCCGAACTAGAAGAGAGACCCAGTACTTC | CASSRTRRETQYF